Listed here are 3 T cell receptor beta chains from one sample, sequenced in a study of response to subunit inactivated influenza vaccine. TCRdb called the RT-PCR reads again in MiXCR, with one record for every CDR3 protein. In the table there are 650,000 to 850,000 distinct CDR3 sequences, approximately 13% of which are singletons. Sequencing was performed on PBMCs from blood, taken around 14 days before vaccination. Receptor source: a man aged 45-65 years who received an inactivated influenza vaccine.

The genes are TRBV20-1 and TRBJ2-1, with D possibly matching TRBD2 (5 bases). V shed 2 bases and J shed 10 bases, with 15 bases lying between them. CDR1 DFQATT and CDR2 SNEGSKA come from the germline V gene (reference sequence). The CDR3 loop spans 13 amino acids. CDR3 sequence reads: CSARSGNRGEQFF. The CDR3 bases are TGCAGTGCTAGATCCGGAAACCGAGGGGAGCAGTTCTTC.

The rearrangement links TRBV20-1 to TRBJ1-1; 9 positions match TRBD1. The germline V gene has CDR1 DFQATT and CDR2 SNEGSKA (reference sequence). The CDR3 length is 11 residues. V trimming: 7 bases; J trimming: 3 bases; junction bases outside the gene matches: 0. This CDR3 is CSGDRDTEAFF. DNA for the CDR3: TGCAGTGGGGACAGGGACACTGAAGCTTTCTTT.

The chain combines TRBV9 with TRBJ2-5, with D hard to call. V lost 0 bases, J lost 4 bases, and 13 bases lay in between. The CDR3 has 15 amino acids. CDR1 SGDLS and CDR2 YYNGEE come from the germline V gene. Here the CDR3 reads CASSVAGSQVETQYF. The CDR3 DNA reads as TGTGCCAGCAGCGTAGCTGGATCCCAGGTAGAGACCCAGTACTTC.